Following are 20 T cell receptor beta chains from one sample sequenced in a study of cytomegalovirus exposure and HLA in healthy donors. PCR used 60 Vbeta primers and 13 Jbeta primers. Method: immunoSEQ multiplex PCR; TCRdb's copy keeps in-frame clones and lacks some. The profile shows some 170,000 clones, around 80% of them singletons. Sequencing input: PBMCs. Every receptor here comes from a young woman in good health and CMV-seronegative.

This clone appeared once. The J gene is TRBJ2-5, the V gene TRBV6-5, with D perhaps matching TRBD1 (6 bases). CDR1 is MNHEY, CDR2 SVGAGI, per germline. V dropped 0 bases and J dropped 2 bases, with 10 bases sitting between them. There are 15 residues in the CDR3. CDR3 loop: CASSYSGTPQETQYF. The CDR3 nucleotides read TGTGCCAGCAGTTACTCAGGGACACCACAAGAGACCCAGTACTTC.

The rearrangement links TRBV9 to TRBJ1-2; D remains unclear. The germline gives CDR1 SGDLS, CDR2 YYNGEE. The CDR3 is made up of 14 amino acids. Trimming stripped 4 bases from V and 0 bases from J, with 10 bases between. For the CDR3, the DNA is TGTGCCAGCAGCTTCAGACTGTCTAACTATGGCTACACCTTC. Amino acid sequence: CASSFRLSNYGYTF. Supplemented by reference TRBV9 and TRBJ1-2, the full variable domain reads DSGVTQTPKHLITATGQRVTLRCSPRSGDLSVYWYQQSLDQGLQFLIQYYNGEERAKGNILERFSAQQFPDLHSELNLSSLELGDSALYFCASSFRLSNYGYTFGSGTRLTVV.

The rearrangement links TRBV28 to TRBJ1-2; no firm D call. CDR1 is MDHEN, CDR2 SYDVKM, per germline. This CDR3 has 13 residues. V was shortened by 3 bases and J by 5 bases, with 10 bases between the two germline ends. The CDR3 nucleotides read TGTGCCAGCAGTTTCTCGGCAGGATATGGCTACACCTTC. It yields the protein CASSFSAGYGYTF.

The CDR3 spells CASSRTDSPTNEKLFF. Here the CDR3 DNA reads TGTGCCAGCAGCCGAACGGACAGCCCAACTAATGAAAAACTGTTTTTT. This chain links TRBV11-1 with TRBJ1-4; weak D call: TRBD1 (6 bases). V gave up 5 bases and J gave up 0 bases, with 13 bases separating them. Per the germline V gene, CDR1 is SGHAT and CDR2 is FQDESV (reference sequence). This CDR3 contains 16 residues.

The genes are TRBV28 and TRBJ2-3; TRBD1 matches at 10 bases. Germline V gene lookup returns CDR1 MDHEN and CDR2 SYDVKM. V was clipped by 4 bases and J by 4 bases; unmatched bases: 5. CDR3 length equals 15 residues. The DNA of the CDR3 is TGTGCCAGCAGTTCGGACAGGGGGTACGCAGATACGCAGTATTTT. This codes for CASSSDRGYADTQYF.

This clone showed up just a few times. The rearrangement links TRBV4-1 to TRBJ1-5; D gene ambiguous. Germline assignment: CDR1 MGHRA and CDR2 YSYEKL. V was clipped by 0 bases and J by 4 bases, with 7 bases between them. CDR3 length equals 14 residues. CDR3 sequence reads: CASSQESGNQPQHF. Written as DNA, the CDR3 is TGCGCCAGCAGCCAAGAATCCGGGAATCAGCCCCAGCATTTT.

Only one count was recorded for this clone. The chain has TRBV4-3 and TRBJ2-5; 9 bases map to TRBD2. The J call is uncertain, as TRBJ2-7 better fits the DNA end. This CDR3 is 16 amino acids long. The germline V gene has CDR1 LGHNA and CDR2 YSLEER. CDR3 region: CASSQGLAGGTYEQYF. CDR3 sequence (DNA): TGCGCCAGCAGCCAAGGGCTGGCGGGGGGGACCTACGAGCAGTACTTC.

CDR3 DNA sequence: TGTGCCAGCAGCTTAGATACGGGGAGCGGTTCACCCCTCCACTTT. Protein: CASSLDTGSGSPLHF. The genes are TRBV7-9 and TRBJ1-6, with no clear D. Trimming removed 1 base at V and 9 bases at J, with 13 bases between. From germline, CDR1 is SEHNR and CDR2 FQNEAQ (reference sequence). The CDR3 consists of 15 residues.

This sequence joins TRBV9 and TRBJ1-2; D is undetermined. V dropped 0 bases and J dropped 6 bases, with 12 bases sitting between them. The CDR3 has 14 residues. Germline V gene sequence: CDR1 SGDLS, CDR2 YYNGEE. The CDR3 sequence: CASSVEARVNGYTF. The CDR3, as DNA: TGTGCCAGCAGCGTAGAGGCGAGGGTTAATGGCTACACCTTC.

This rearrangement joins TRBV18 to TRBJ2-7; weak D call: TRBD1 (6 bases). Germline CDR1 reads KGHSH; CDR2 reads LQKENI. The CDR3 runs to 15 residues. V was pared by 5 bases and J by 5 bases, with 19 bases between. The CDR3 nucleotides read TGTGCCAGCTCAGCTACCGGGACAAGTAGCCACGAGCAGTACTTC. This encodes CASSATGTSSHEQYF.

This chain joins TRBV6-5 and TRBJ2-2; no reliable D call. CDR3 length: 15 residues. Trimming left V 0 bases short and J 3 bases short, with 8 bases between. Germline CDR1 and CDR2: MNHEY and SVGAGI. The CDR3 DNA reads TGTGCCAGCAGTTACTCGTTACCGGACACCGGGGAGCTGTTTTTT. Residues: CASSYSLPDTGELFF.

This clone was counted between two and nine times. V is TRBV10-3 and J is TRBJ2-1, with a tentative D call TRBD1 (5 bases). The CDR3 runs to 11 residues. Looked up from germline, CDR1 is ENHRY and CDR2 is SYGVKD. Between the trimmed V and J ends, which lost 10 bases and 5 bases, there was a span of 9 bases. The CDR3 protein is CATGANNEQFF. CDR3 nucleotide sequence: TGTGCCACTGGGGCGAACAATGAGCAGTTCTTC.

CDR3 sequence: CASSSGFYYEQYF. Written as DNA, the CDR3 is TGTGCCAGCAGTTCGGGTTTTTACTACGAGCAGTACTTC. The V gene is TRBV28, the J gene TRBJ2-7; D remains unclear. V gave up 4 bases and J gave up 3 bases, with 10 bases separating them. CDR3 length: 13 amino acids. From germline, CDR1 is MDHEN and CDR2 SYDVKM.

V gene TRBV27 combines with J gene TRBJ2-3; D may be TRBD2 (5 bases). The germline V and J ends were trimmed by 4 bases and 4 bases, with 21 bases remaining between them. The CDR3 is made up of 17 amino acids. Per germline, CDR1 MNHEY and CDR2 SMNVEV (reference sequence). The CDR3 nucleotides read TGTGCCAGCAGTTCCTTTGGTGGCTGGGAGTCCCCAGATACGCAGTATTTT. It is translated as CASSSFGGWESPDTQYF.

This sequence joins TRBV2 and TRBJ2-3, with TRBD1 identical over 12 bases. V lost 6 bases to trimming and J lost 5 bases; unmatched junction nucleotides: 6. The CDR3 covers 15 residues. From germline, CDR1 is SNHLY and CDR2 FYNNEI. CDR3 amino acids: CASSPGTGGVDTQYF. Here the CDR3 DNA reads TGTGCCAGCAGCCCCGGGACAGGGGGCGTAGATACGCAGTATTTT.

The chain carries TRBV27 and TRBJ2-7, with 13 bases fitting TRBD2. Germline V gene data show CDR1 as MNHEY and CDR2 as SMNVEV (reference sequence). V shed 6 bases, J shed 7 bases, and the junction held 6 bases outside the gene matches. The CDR3 has 14 residues. As DNA, the CDR3 is TGTGCCAGCAGAGGGACTAGCGGGAATTATGAGCAGTACTTC. The encoded protein is CASRGTSGNYEQYF.

This chain connects TRBV19 to TRBJ1-3; 10 nucleotides match TRBD1. This CDR3 contains 16 residues. Germline CDR1 reads LNHDA; CDR2 reads SQIVND (reference sequence). With 3 bases clipped from V and 0 bases from J, the junction kept 2 bases outside the gene matches. DNA of the CDR3: TGTGCCAGTAGTATGCGGACAGGGGGCTCTGGAAACACCATATATTTT. This codes for CASSMRTGGSGNTIYF.

This rearrangement joins TRBV18 to TRBJ2-3, with a tentative D call TRBD2 (6 bases). The CDR3 is 13 residues long. Trimming pared 6 bases from V and 3 bases from J, leaving 10 bases between. Germline CDR1 KGHSH, CDR2 LQKENI. The CDR3 region has the DNA TGTGCCAGCTCGGCTCGGGGGACAGATACGCAGTATTTT. This codes for CASSARGTDTQYF.

V is TRBV30 and J is TRBJ2-3; no reliable D call. The germline CDR1 and CDR2 sequences are GTSNPN and SVGIG (reference sequence). The CDR3 has 12 residues. V was shortened by 1 base and J by 6 bases, with 8 bases between the two germline ends. In DNA form, the CDR3 reads TGTGCCTGGAGTGGGAGAACGGATACGCAGTATTTT. It encodes CAWSGRTDTQYF.

The V gene is TRBV30, the J gene TRBJ2-5, with 7 bases identical to TRBD1. The CDR3 covers 13 residues. CDR1 and CDR2 from the germline V gene are GTSNPN and SVGIG (reference sequence). J lost 2 bases, V lost 6 bases, and 6 bases had no gene match. The CDR3 coding sequence is TGTGCCTGTTATTCCAGGGGGCAAGAGACCCAGTACTTC. Protein: CACYSRGQETQYF.